This TCR beta chain was recovered during a study of blood T cell repertoires in COVID-19. On the study more broadly: Acute-phase and convalescent COVID-19 samples originated in the United States, Italy and Spain.

Germline CDR1 is SGHDT and CDR2 is YYEEEE. Losses at the gene ends were 0 bases for V and 1 base for J; bases not matched to a gene: 5. CDR3 length: 18 amino acids. There are a few counts of this clone. Original processing notes: Reference gene primers were amplified, and this amplification served to estimate nucleated cell counts. Data came from immunoSEQ multiplex PCR; TCRdb stores just in-frame clones and leaves some out. V, J and clone size derive from that table, while D and trimming were established from the DNA sequence. The data show over 400,000 clones, approximately 85% seen once. The chain links TRBV5-6 to TRBJ2-3; the match to TRBD2 covers 13 bases. The clonotype was recovered from a human donor in a cohort sampled during active COVID-19. The sample taken for sequencing was peripheral blood. The CDR3 DNA is TGTGCCAGCAGCTTGGGGGGACTAGCGGGGTGGGGCACAGATACGCAGTATTTT. It is translated as CASSLGGLAGWGTDTQYF.